The 2 T cell receptor beta chains listed next were all sequenced from one sample in a study of identical twins. TCRdb itself ran the 5' RACE reads through MiXCR, one entry per CDR3 protein. The table lists roughly 690,000 distinct CDR3 sequences, 5.5% to 6.5% of them singletons. The sample taken for sequencing was naive T cells sorted from blood. The receptors here all came from a man between 18 and 29 years old in good health.

The chain recombines TRBV5-1 with TRBJ2-1; 12 bases fit TRBD2. The CDR3 contains 16 residues. The V gene's germline CDR1 is SGHRS and CDR2 YFSETQ. Germline trimming cut 1 base from V and 3 bases from J; bases unmatched to any gene: 2. The CDR3 bases are TGCGCCAGCAGCTTGAAGACTAGCGGGAGCTACAATGAGCAGTTCTTC. Amino acids: CASSLKTSGSYNEQFF.

This clonotype was detected many times. CDR3 sequence reads: CSAAGTQSTGELFF. The CDR3 nucleotides are TGCAGCGCTGCCGGGACACAATCCACCGGGGAGCTGTTTTTT. The rearrangement joins TRBV20-1 to TRBJ2-2; the D gene is possibly TRBD1 (6 bases). From germline, CDR1 is DFQATT and CDR2 SNEGSKA (reference sequence). This CDR3 has 14 residues.